This note documents a single TCR beta chain sequence. This record belongs to a study of T cell changes during pregnancy in multiple sclerosis. Repertoires were generated with immunoSEQ multiplex PCR, while TCRdb's copy carries only in-frame clones and drops some. The data hold about 72,000 clones, with about 89% observed a single time. The CDR3 runs 13 residues. Germline loops: CDR1 MNHEY, CDR2 SMNVEV (reference sequence). V lost 3 bases and J lost 7, with 12 bases in between. This clonotype originated in a female donor with multiple sclerosis, enrolled in a pregnancy study. The chain has TRBV27 and TRBJ1-2, with D possibly TRBD1 on 5 matching bases. The input for sequencing was peripheral blood, taken in the second trimester of pregnancy. Written as DNA, the CDR3 is TGTGCCAGCAGTTTCTTCCAGGGTCTTGGCTACACCTTC. Translating gives CASSFFQGLGYTF.